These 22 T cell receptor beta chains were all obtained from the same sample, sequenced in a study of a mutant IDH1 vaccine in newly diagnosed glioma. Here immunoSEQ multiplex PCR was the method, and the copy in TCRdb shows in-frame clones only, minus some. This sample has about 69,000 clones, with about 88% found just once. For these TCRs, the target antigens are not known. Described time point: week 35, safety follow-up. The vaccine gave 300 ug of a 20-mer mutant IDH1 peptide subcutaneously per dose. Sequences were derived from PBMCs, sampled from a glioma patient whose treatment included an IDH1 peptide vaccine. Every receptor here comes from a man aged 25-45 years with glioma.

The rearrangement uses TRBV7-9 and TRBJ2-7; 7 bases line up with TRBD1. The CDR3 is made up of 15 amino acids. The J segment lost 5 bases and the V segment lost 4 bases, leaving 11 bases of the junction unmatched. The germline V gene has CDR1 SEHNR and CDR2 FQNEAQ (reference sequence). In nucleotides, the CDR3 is TGTGCCAGCAGCTCAGACAACAGGGGTGGGGACGAGCAGTACTTC. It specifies CASSSDNRGGDEQYF. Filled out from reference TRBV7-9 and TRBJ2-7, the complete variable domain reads DTGVSQNPRHKITKRGQNVTFRCDPISEHNRLYWYRQTLGQGPEFLTYFQNEAQLEKSRLLSDRFSAERPKGSFSTLEIQRTEQGDSAMYLCASSSDNRGGDEQYFGPGTRLTVT.

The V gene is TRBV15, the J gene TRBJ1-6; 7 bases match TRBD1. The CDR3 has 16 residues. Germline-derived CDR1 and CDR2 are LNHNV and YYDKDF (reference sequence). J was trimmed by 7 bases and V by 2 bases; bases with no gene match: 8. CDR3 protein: CATSRFGQDLNSPLHF. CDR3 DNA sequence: TGTGCCACCAGCAGATTCGGACAGGACTTGAATTCACCCCTCCACTTT.

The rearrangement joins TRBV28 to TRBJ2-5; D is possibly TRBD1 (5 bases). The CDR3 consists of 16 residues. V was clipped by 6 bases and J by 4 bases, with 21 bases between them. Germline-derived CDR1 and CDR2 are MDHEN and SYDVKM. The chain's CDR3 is CASRTKRSGIGETQYF. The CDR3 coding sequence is TGTGCCAGCAGGACGAAGAGATCAGGGATAGGAGAGACCCAGTACTTC.

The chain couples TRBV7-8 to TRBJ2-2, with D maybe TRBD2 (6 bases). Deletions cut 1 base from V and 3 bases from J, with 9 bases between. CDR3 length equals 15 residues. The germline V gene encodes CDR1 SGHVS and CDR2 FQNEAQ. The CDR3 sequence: CASSLVGGHTGELFF. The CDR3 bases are TGTGCCAGCAGCTTAGTGGGGGGTCACACCGGGGAGCTGTTTTTT.

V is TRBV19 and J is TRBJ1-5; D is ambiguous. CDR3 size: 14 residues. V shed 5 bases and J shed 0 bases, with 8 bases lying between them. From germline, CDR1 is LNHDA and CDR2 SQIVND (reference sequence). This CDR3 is CASSAVHSNQPQHF. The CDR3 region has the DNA TGTGCCAGTAGTGCGGTCCATAGCAATCAGCCCCAGCATTTT.

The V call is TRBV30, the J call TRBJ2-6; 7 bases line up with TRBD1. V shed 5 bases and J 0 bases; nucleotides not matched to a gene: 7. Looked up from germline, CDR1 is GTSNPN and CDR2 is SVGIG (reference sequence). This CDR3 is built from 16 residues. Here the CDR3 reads CAWDEGASSGANVLTF. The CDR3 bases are TGTGCCTGGGATGAGGGGGCGAGCTCTGGGGCCAACGTCCTGACTTTC. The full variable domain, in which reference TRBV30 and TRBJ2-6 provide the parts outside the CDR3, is SQTIHQWPATLVQPVGSPLSLECTVEGTSNPNLYWYRQAAGRGLQLLFYSVGIGQISSEVPQNLSASRPQDRQFILSSKKLLLSDSGFYLCAWDEGASSGANVLTFGAGSRLTVL.

CDR3 sequence: CASSLNNEQFF. The CDR3 nucleotides read TGTGCCAGCAGCCTCAACAATGAGCAGTTCTTC. This chain uses TRBV11-2 with TRBJ2-1; D gene uncertain. This CDR3 contains 11 residues. Looked up from germline, CDR1 is SGHAT and CDR2 is FQNNGV. Trimming left V 5 bases short and J 5 bases short, with 4 bases between.

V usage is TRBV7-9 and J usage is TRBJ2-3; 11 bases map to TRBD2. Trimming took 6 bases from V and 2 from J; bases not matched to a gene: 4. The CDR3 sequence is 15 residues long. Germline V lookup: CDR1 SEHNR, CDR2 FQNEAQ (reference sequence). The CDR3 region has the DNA TGTGCCAGCAGAACTAGCGGGGGATTCACAGATACGCAGTATTTT. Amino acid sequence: CASRTSGGFTDTQYF. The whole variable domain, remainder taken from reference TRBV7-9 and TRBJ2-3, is DTGVSQNPRHKITKRGQNVTFRCDPISEHNRLYWYRQTLGQGPEFLTYFQNEAQLEKSRLLSDRFSAERPKGSFSTLEIQRTEQGDSAMYLCASRTSGGFTDTQYFGPGTRLTVL.

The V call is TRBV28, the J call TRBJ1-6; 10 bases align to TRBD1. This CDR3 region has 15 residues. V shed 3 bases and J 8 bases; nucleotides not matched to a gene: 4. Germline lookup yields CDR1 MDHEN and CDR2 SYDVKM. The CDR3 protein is CASSFRDRGYSPLHF. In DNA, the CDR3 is TGTGCCAGCAGTTTCCGGGACAGGGGTTATTCACCCCTCCACTTT.

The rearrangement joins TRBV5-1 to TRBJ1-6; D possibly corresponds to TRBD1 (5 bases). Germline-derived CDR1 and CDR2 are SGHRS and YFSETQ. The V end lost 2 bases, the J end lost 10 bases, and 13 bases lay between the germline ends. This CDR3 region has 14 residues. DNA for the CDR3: TGCGCCAGCAGCTTCGAGGGGAAGGGGTCACCCCTCCACTTT. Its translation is CASSFEGKGSPLHF. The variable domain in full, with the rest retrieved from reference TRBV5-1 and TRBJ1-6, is KAGVTQTPRYLIKTRGQQVTLSCSPISGHRSVSWYQQTPGQGLQFLFEYFSETQRNKGNFPGRFSGRQFSNSRSEMNVSTLELGDSALYLCASSFEGKGSPLHFGNGTRLTVT.

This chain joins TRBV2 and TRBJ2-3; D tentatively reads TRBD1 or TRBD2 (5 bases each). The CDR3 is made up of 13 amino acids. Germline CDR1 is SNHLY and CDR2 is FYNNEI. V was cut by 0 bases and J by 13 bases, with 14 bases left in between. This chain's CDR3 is CASSEAPGTVEYF. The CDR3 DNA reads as TGTGCCAGCAGTGAAGCACCCGGGACGGTGGAGTATTTT.

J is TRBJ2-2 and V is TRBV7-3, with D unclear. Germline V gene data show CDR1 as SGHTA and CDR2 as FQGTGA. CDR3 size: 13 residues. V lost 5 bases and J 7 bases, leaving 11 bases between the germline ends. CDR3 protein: CASSPVHGGELFF. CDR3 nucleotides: TGTGCCAGCAGCCCTGTTCACGGCGGGGAGCTGTTTTTT.

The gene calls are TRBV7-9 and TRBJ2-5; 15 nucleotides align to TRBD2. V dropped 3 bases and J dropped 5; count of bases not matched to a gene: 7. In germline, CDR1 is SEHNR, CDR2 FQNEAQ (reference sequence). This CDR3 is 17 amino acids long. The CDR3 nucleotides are TGTGCCAGCAGCTTGGGACTAGCGGGAGGAGGACGGGAGACCCAGTACTTC. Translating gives CASSLGLAGGGRETQYF.

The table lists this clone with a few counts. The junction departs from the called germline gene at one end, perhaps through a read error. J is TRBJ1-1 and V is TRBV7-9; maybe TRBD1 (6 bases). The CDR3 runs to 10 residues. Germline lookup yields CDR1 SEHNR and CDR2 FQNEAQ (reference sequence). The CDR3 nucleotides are TGTGCCAGCAGCTTAGGGGACATGCTTTTT. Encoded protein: CASSLGDMLF.

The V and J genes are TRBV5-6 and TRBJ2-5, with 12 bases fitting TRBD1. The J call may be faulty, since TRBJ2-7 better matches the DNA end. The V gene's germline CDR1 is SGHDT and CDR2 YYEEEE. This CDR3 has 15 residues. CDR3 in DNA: TGTGCCAGCAGCTTCAGGGACAGGGGGCCCTACGAGCAGTACTTC. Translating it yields CASSFRDRGPYEQYF.

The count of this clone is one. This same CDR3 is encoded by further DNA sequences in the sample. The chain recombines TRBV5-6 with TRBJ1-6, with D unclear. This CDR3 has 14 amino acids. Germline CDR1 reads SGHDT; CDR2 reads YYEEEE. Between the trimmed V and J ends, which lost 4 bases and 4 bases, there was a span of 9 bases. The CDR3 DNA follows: TGTGCCAGCAGCCCTGCGCGGTATAATTCACCCCTCCACTTT. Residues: CASSPARYNSPLHF.

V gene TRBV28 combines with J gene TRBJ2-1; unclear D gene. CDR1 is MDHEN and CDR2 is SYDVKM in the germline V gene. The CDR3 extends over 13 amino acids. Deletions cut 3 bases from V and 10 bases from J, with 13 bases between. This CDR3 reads CASSFLAVGEQFF. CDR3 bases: TGTGCCAGCAGTTTTCTTGCGGTCGGCGAGCAGTTCTTC.

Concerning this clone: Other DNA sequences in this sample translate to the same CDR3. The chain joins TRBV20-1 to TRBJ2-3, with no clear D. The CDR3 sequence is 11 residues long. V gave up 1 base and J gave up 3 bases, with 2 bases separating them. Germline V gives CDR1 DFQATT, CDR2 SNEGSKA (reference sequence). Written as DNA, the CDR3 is TGCAGTGCTAGAGGTACAGATACGCAGTATTTT. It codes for CSARGTDTQYF.

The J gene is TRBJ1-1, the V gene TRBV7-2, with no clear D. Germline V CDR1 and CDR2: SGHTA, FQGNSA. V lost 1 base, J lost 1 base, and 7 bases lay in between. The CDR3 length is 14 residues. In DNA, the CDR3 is TGTGCCAGCAGCTTAGGGGCCGAGAACACTGAAGCTTTCTTT. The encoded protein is CASSLGAENTEAFF.

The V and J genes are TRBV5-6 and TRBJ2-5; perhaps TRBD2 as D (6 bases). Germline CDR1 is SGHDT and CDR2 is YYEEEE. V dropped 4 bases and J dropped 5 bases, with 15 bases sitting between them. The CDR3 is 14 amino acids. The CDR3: CASSTGLNDETQYF. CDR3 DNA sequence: TGTGCCAGCAGCACGGGACTCAACGACGAGACCCAGTACTTC.

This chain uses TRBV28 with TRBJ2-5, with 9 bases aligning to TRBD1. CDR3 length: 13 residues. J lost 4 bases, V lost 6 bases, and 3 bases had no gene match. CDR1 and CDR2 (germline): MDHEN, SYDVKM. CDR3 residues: CASRDRGTETQYF. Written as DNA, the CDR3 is TGTGCCAGCAGGGACAGGGGTACAGAGACCCAGTACTTC. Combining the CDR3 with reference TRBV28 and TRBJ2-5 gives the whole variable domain DVKVTQSSRYLVKRTGEKVFLECVQDMDHENMFWYRQDPGLGLRLIYFSYDVKMKEKGDIPEGYSVSREKKERFSLILESASTNQTSMYLCASRDRGTETQYFGPGTRLLVL.

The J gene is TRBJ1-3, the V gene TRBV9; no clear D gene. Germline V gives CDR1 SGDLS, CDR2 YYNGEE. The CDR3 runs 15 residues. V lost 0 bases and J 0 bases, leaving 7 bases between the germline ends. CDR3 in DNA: TGTGCCAGCAGCGTAGAAGGGTTCTCTGGAAACACCATATATTTT. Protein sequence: CASSVEGFSGNTIYF.